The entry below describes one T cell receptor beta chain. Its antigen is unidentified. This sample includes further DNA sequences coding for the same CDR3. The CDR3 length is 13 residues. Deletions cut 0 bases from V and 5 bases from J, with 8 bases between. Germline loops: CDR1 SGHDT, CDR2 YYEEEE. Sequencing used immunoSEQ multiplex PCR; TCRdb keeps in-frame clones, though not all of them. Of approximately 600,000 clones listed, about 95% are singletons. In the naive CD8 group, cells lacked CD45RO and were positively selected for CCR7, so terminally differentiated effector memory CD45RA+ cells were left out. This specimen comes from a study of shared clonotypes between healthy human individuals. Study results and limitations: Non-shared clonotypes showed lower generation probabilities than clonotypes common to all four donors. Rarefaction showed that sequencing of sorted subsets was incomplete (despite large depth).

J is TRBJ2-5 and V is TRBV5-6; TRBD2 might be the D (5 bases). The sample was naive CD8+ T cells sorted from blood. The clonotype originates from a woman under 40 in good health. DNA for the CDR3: TGTGCCAGCAGCTTGGTCGGGGAGGAGACCCAGTACTTC. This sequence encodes CASSLVGEETQYF.